These T cell receptor beta chains were read from a single sample in a study of tumor and adjacent non-tumor tissue in lung cancer. TCRdb reprocessed the multiplex PCR reads with MiXCR, giving one entry per CDR3 protein. The table lists more than 70,000 distinct CDR3 sequences, roughly three fifths of them singletons. The specimen was lung tumor tissue. The receptor set was obtained from a man between 65 and 85 years old with non-small cell lung cancer. Both conserved end residues are part of each CDR3. Fields, in order: CDR3 length, J gene, V gene, clone size, D gene, CDR3 protein, CDR3 DNA. D genes are given only for firm matches. A clone size is listed for some rows: how often the clone was seen (once, few, many), or a class if it is expanded.

cdr3_length: 12
j_call: TRBJ2-1
v_call: TRBV29-1
clone_size: once
d_call: NA
cdr3_aa: CSVDRCYNEQLF
cdr3_nt: TGCAGCGTTGACAGGTGCTACAATGAGCAGCTCTTC

cdr3_length: 15
j_call: TRBJ1-1
v_call: TRBV10-2
clone_size: NA
d_call: NA
cdr3_aa: CASRENAGTTTEVFF
cdr3_nt: TGTGCCAGCAGGGAAAACGCCGGGACTACCACTGAAGTTTTCTTT

cdr3_length: 14
j_call: TRBJ1-5
v_call: TRBV28
clone_size: NA
d_call: NA
cdr3_aa: CVSRGRYSNQPQHF
cdr3_nt: TGTGTCAGCAGAGGACGGTATAGCAATCAGCCCCAGCATTTT

cdr3_length: 14
j_call: TRBJ2-7
v_call: TRBV29-1
clone_size: many
d_call: NA
cdr3_aa: CSAVLPAGVQEQYF
cdr3_nt: TGCAGCGCTGTACTGCCAGCAGGGGTTCAAGAGCAGTACTTC

cdr3_length: 14
j_call: TRBJ2-7
v_call: TRBV20-1
clone_size: NA
d_call: TRBD1
cdr3_aa: CSASGGTGAYDQYF
cdr3_nt: TGCAGTGCTAGTGGGGGGACAGGGGCCTATGACCAGTACTTC

cdr3_length: 17
j_call: TRBJ2-2
v_call: TRBV9
clone_size: NA
d_call: NA
cdr3_aa: CASSIGQGGINTGELFF
cdr3_nt: TGTGCCAGCAGCATAGGGCAGGGGGGGATCAACACCGGGGAGCTGTTTTTT

cdr3_length: 16
j_call: TRBJ1-1
v_call: TRBV11-2
clone_size: NA
d_call: NA
cdr3_aa: CARSSYREPRNTEAFF
cdr3_nt: TGTGCCAGAAGCTCTTACAGGGAGCCCCGAAACACTGAAGCTTTCTTT

cdr3_length: 15
j_call: TRBJ2-7
v_call: TRBV11-1
clone_size: NA
d_call: NA
cdr3_aa: CASSLGWTVGLEQYF
cdr3_nt: TGTGCCAGCAGCTTAGGCTGGACAGTGGGGCTCGAGCAGTACTTC

cdr3_length: 15
j_call: TRBJ2-5
v_call: TRBV15
clone_size: NA
d_call: TRBD1
cdr3_aa: CATRSPDRGQETQYF
cdr3_nt: TGTGCCACCAGATCCCCCGACAGGGGCCAAGAGACCCAGTACTTC

cdr3_length: 15
j_call: TRBJ2-7
v_call: TRBV11-2
clone_size: NA
d_call: NA
cdr3_aa: CTSSLDLAWGSSRYF
cdr3_nt: TGTACCAGCAGCTTAGATTTAGCGTGGGGCTCCAGTCGGTACTTC

cdr3_length: 12
j_call: TRBJ1-1
v_call: TRBV24-1
clone_size: NA
d_call: NA
cdr3_aa: CATGGGNTEAFF
cdr3_nt: TGTGCCACCGGGGGGGGGAACACTGAAGCTTTCTTT

cdr3_length: 13
j_call: TRBJ2-7
v_call: TRBV10-3
clone_size: NA
d_call: NA
cdr3_aa: CSISDRYGYEQYF
cdr3_nt: TGTTCCATCAGCGACAGATACGGCTACGAGCAGTACTTC

cdr3_length: 14
j_call: TRBJ2-3
v_call: TRBV11-1
clone_size: NA
d_call: NA
cdr3_aa: CASSLDSSTDTQYF
cdr3_nt: TGTGCCAGCAGCTTAGACAGCTCCACGGATACGCAGTATTTT

cdr3_length: 14
j_call: TRBJ2-7
v_call: TRBV28
clone_size: NA
d_call: NA
cdr3_aa: CTSSELTGSYEQYF
cdr3_nt: TGTACCAGCAGCGAATTGACAGGCTCCTACGAGCAGTACTTC

cdr3_length: 14
j_call: TRBJ2-5
v_call: TRBV7-9
clone_size: NA
d_call: NA
cdr3_aa: CASSQQGGWETQYF
cdr3_nt: TGTGCCAGCAGCCAACAGGGCGGGTGGGAGACCCAGTACTTC

cdr3_length: 12
j_call: TRBJ2-1
v_call: TRBV12-3/TRBV12-4
clone_size: NA
d_call: NA
cdr3_aa: CAGSLAGAEQFF
cdr3_nt: TGTGCCGGCAGTTTAGCAGGTGCTGAGCAATTCTTC

cdr3_length: 11
j_call: TRBJ1-2
v_call: TRBV29-1
clone_size: NA
d_call: NA
cdr3_aa: CITSAYYGYTF
cdr3_nt: TGTATCACCTCGGCATACTATGGCTACACCTTC

cdr3_length: 13
j_call: TRBJ2-3
v_call: TRBV11-2
clone_size: NA
d_call: NA
cdr3_aa: CASSRLSADMQYF
cdr3_nt: TGTGCCAGCAGCCGGCTAAGTGCAGATATGCAGTATTTT

cdr3_length: 16
j_call: TRBJ1-3
v_call: TRBV29-1
clone_size: NA
d_call: NA
cdr3_aa: CRAEGFTASSGNTIYF
cdr3_nt: TGCAGAGCTGAAGGCTTTACTGCGAGCTCTGGAAACACCATATATTTT

cdr3_length: 14
j_call: TRBJ2-5
v_call: TRBV12-3/TRBV12-4
clone_size: many
d_call: TRBD2
cdr3_aa: CASSPGGSQETQYF
cdr3_nt: TGTGCCAGCAGTCCCGGGGGGTCCCAAGAGACCCAGTACTTC

cdr3_length: 14
j_call: TRBJ2-3
v_call: TRBV12-3/TRBV12-4
clone_size: many
d_call: NA
cdr3_aa: CASSQLSGTDTQYF
cdr3_nt: TGTGCCAGCAGCCAACTTAGCGGCACAGATACGCAGTATTTT

cdr3_length: 14
j_call: TRBJ2-1
v_call: TRBV11-2
clone_size: NA
d_call: NA
cdr3_aa: CASSLYGGGNEQFF
cdr3_nt: TGTGCCAGCAGCTTATATGGGGGGGGCAATGAGCAGTTTTTC

cdr3_length: 13
j_call: TRBJ2-7
v_call: TRBV6-1
clone_size: NA
d_call: NA
cdr3_aa: CASSKRWDREHYF
cdr3_nt: TGTGCCAGCAGCAAAAGGTGGGACCGCGAGCACTACTTC